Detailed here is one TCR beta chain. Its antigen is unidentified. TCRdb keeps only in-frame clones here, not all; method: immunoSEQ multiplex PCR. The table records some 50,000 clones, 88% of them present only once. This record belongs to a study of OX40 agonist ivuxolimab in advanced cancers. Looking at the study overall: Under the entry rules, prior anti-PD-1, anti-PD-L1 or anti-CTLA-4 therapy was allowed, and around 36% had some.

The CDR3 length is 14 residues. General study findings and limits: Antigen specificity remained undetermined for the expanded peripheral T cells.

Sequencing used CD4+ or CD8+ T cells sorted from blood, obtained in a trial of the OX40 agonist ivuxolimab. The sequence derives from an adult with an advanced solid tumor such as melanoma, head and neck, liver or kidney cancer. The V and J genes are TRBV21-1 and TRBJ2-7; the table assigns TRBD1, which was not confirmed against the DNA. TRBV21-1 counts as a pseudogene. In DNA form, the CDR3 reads TGTGCCAGCAGCAACCGACAGGGCTTCTACGAGCAGTACTTC. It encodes CASSNRQGFYEQYF.